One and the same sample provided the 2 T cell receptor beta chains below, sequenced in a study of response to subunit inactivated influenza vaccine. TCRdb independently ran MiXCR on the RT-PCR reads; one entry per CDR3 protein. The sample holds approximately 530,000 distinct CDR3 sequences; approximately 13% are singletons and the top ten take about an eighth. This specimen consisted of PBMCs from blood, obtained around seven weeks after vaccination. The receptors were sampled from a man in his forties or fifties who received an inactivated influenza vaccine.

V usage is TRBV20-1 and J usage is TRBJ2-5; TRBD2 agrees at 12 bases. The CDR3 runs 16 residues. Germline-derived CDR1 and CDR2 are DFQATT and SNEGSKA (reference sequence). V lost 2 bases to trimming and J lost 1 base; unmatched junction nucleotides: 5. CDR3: CSARPRTSGAQETQYF. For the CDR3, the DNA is TGCAGTGCTAGACCCAGGACTAGCGGGGCCCAAGAGACCCAGTACTTC.

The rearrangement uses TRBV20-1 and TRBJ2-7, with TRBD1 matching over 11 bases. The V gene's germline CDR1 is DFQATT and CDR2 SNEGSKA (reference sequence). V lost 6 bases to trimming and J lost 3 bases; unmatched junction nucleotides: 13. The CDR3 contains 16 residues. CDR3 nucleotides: TGCAGTGCCCCGGGACAGGGGGGAGTTAGTTTCTACGAGCAGTACTTC. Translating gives CSAPGQGGVSFYEQYF.